This T cell receptor beta chain was found in a study of blood T cell repertoires in COVID-19 (dated by TCRdb to about 2020). A note on the overall study: Collaborator samples came from the United States, Italy and Spain and covered acute and convalescent phases of COVID-19. Sample metadata almost always included a de-identified subject ID, COVID-19 status, age in years and sex. The repertoires were released in a freely available public database intended as a resource for research on the immune response to SARS-CoV-2. The samples were drawn from the first 160 participants of the ongoing ImmuneRACE study and from 1,254 subjects provided by 6 global collaborators. The prospective study material was composed of cDNA or gDNA derived from T cells, B-cell-depleted T cells, or PBMCs. HLA class I and class II types, where available, came from metadata supplied by the sample provider rather than from assay-based typing. Subjects who had been exposed to COVID-19, were actively infected with it, or had recovered from it provided the deeply sampled blood TCRbeta repertoires that made up the dataset. Study-level results and caveats: How much clinical and demographic metadata was included differed by source and by participant, and the metadata was provided uncurated.

Concerning this clone: Its antigen remains undetermined. No clone much larger than this one lies a single base away; base qualities are absent.

TCRbeta CDR3 regions were amplified from genomic DNA by means of the immunoSEQ Assay, a bias-controlled multiplex PCR. The authors' analysis ran thus. The number of nucleated cells in each sample was estimated from the amplification of reference gene primers within the assay. To quantify the absolute abundance of each unique TCRbeta CDR3 rearrangement, sequence reads were collapsed and filtered. Productive Simpson clonality was computed per sample as the square root of Simpson's diversity index over productive rearrangements. In its TCRdb copy, this immuneACCESS table keeps in-frame sequences only and misses some clones. Where compared with another copy, unresolved V genes explain less than half of these, and the others have no known cause. That table furnishes V, J and clone size, whereas the DNA furnished D and trimming. The sample table holds 200,000 to 250,000 clones, of which about 87% were seen once. The top ten constitute approximately 2.7% of the sample.

The germline V gene sets CDR1 to MNHEY and CDR2 to SVGAGI. V is clipped by 0 bases and J by 5 bases, and the sequence between their germline boundaries is 5 bases long. Measured from the cysteine to the phenylalanine, the CDR3 is 13 residues long. Only the CDR3 portion is preserved as DNA: 39 bases, with reading frame beginning at the first base. Participants in the prospective study were aged roughly 18 to 89 years, lived in under 30 United States geographic areas, and enrolled through a virtual design. Cohort assignment in the prospective study relied on participant-reported clinical history from a screening survey and a study questionnaire. ImmuneRACE Cohort 3 recovered participants were defined by two consecutive negative NP/OP PCR tests, healthcare professional clearance, or symptom resolution. Mobile phlebotomists in the prospective study collected whole blood, serum and a nasopharyngeal or oropharyngeal swab from every participant. Over an approximately 2-month period, participants in the prospective study had the option of providing additional blood draws and questionnaires. Prospective study blood samples were shipped either frozen or at room temperature before DNA extraction.

The receptor was isolated from a woman aged 25 to 39 who had recovered from COVID-19. Sequencing was performed on PBMCs or T cells enriched from blood (not recorded which). The chain couples TRBV6-5 to TRBJ2-1; the D gene assignment is ambiguous. The DNA sequence is as follows: TGTGCCAGCAGTTACTCAGCTAACAATGAGCAGTTCTTC. Its protein is CASSYSANNEQFF.